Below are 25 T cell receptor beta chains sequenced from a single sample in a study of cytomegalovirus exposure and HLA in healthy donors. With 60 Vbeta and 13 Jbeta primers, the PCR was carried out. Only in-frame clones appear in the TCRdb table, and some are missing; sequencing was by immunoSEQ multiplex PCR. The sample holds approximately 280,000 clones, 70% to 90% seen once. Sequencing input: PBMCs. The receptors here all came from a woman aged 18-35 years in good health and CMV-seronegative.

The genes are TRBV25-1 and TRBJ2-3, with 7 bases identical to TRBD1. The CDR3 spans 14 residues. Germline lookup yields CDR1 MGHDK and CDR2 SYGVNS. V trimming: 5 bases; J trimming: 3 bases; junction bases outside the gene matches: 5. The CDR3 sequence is CASSRPGGTDTQYF. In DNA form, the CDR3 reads TGTGCCAGCAGTCGGCCAGGGGGTACAGATACGCAGTATTTT.

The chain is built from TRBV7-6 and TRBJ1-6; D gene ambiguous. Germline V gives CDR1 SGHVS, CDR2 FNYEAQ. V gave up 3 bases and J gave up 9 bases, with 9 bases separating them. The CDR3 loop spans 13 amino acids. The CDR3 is CASSFEGSSPLHF. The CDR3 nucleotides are TGTGCCAGCAGCTTCGAGGGCTCTTCACCCCTCCACTTT.

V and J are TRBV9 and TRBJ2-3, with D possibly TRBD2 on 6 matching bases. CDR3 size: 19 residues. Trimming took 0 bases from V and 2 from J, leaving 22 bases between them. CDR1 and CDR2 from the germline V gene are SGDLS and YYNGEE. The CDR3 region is CASSVEGYLGAGSTDTQYF. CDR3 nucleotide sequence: TGTGCCAGCAGCGTAGAGGGCTATTTGGGAGCGGGCTCCACAGATACGCAGTATTTT.

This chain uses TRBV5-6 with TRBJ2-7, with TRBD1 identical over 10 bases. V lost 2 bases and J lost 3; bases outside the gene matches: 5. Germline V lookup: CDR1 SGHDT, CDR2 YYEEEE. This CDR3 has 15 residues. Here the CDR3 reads CASSLGDRGFYEQYF. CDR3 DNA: TGTGCCAGCAGCTTAGGGGACAGGGGATTCTACGAGCAGTACTTC.

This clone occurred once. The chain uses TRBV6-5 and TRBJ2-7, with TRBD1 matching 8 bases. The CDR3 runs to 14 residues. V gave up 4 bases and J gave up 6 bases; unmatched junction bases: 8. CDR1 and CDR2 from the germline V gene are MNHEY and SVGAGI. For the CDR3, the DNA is TGTGCCAGCAGTTGGAGACAGGGGTGGTGCGAGCAGTACTTC. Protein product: CASSWRQGWCEQYF.

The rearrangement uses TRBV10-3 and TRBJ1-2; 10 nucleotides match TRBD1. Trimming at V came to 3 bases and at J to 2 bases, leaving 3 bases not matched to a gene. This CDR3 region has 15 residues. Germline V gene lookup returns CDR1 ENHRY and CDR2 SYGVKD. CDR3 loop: CAISDWTGGNYGYTF. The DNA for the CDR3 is TGTGCCATCAGTGATTGGACAGGGGGAAACTATGGCTACACCTTC.

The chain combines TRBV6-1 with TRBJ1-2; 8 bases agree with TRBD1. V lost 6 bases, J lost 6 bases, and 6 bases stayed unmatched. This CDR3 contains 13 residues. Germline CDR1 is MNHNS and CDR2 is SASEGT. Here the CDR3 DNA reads TGTGCCAGCAGGGGGACAGGCCCTAATGGCTACACCTTC. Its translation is CASRGTGPNGYTF.

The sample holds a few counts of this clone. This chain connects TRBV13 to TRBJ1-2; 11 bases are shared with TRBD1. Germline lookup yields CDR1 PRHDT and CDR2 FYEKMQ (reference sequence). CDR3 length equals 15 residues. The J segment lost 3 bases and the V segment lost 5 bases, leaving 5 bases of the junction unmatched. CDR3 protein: CASSLGQGADYGYTF. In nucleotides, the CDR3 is TGTGCCAGCAGCCTCGGACAGGGGGCTGACTATGGCTACACCTTC.

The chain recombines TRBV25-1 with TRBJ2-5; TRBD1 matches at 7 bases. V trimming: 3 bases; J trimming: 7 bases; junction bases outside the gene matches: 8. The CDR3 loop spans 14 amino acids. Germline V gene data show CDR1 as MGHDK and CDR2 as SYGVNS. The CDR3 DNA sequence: TGTGCCAGCAGTGAGGGACAGAGTAAAGGGACCCAGTACTTC. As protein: CASSEGQSKGTQYF.

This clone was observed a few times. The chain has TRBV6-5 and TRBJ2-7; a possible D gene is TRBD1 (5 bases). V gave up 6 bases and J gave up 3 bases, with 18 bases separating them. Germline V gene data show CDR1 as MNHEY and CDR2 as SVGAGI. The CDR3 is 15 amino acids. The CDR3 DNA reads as TGTGCCAGCAGCCGACTCGGTCCCAGGGACTACGAGCAGTACTTC. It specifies CASSRLGPRDYEQYF.

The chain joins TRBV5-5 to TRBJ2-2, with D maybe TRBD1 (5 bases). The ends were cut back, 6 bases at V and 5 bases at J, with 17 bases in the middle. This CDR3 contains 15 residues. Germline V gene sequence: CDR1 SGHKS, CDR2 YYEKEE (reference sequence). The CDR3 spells CASILAAGWTGELFF. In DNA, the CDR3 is TGTGCCAGCATCCTCGCCGCAGGGTGGACCGGGGAGCTGTTTTTT.

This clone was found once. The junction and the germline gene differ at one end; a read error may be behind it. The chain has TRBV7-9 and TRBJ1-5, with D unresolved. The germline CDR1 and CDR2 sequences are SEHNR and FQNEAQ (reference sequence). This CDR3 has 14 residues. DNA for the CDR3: TGTTCCAGCAGCTTAGACCACATAAATCAGCCCCAGCATTTT. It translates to CSSSLDHINQPQHF.

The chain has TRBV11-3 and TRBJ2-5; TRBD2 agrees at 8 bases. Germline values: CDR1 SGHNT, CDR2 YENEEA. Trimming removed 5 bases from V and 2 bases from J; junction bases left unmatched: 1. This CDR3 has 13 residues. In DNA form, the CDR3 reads TGTGCCAGCAGCCCGGGGGGGCAAGAGACCCAGTACTTC. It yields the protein CASSPGGQETQYF.

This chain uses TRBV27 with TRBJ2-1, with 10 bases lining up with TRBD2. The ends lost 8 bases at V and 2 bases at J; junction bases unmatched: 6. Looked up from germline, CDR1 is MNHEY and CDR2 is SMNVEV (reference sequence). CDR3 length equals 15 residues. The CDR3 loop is CASGLAGGTYNEQFF. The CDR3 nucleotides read TGTGCCAGCGGATTAGCGGGGGGTACCTACAATGAGCAGTTCTTC.

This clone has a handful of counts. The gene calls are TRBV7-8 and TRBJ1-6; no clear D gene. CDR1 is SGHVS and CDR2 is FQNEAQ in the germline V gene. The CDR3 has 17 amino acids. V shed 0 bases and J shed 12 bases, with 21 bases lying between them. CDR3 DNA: TGTGCCAGCAGCTTAGCGGAAGTGAGGCCCGGGCGGGGACCCCTCCACTTT. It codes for CASSLAEVRPGRGPLHF.

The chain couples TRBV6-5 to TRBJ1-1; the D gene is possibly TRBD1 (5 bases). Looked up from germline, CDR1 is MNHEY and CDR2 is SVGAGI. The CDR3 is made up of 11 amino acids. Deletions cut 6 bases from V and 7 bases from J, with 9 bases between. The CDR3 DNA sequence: TGTGCCAGCAGGACTGACAGTGAAGCTTTCTTT. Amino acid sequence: CASRTDSEAFF.

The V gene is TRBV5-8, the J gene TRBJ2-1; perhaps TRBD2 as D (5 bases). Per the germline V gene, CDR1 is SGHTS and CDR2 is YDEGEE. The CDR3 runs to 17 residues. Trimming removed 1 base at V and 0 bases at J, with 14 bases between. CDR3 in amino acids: CASSLMPGWSSYNEQFF. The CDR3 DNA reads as TGTGCCAGCAGCTTGATGCCGGGGTGGAGCTCCTACAATGAGCAGTTCTTC.

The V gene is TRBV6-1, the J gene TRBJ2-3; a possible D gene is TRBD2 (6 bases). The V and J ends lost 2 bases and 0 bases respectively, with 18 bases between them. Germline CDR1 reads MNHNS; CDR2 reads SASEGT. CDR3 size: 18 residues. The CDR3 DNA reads TGTGCCAGCAGTGAAAAGGTGGCAGGAGGGACTAGCACAGATACGCAGTATTTT. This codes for CASSEKVAGGTSTDTQYF.

The CDR3 DNA is TGTGCCAGCAGCTTGGAGCCCCAACCTTATGGCTACACCTTC. Its protein product is CASSLEPQPYGYTF. The chain joins TRBV5-6 to TRBJ1-2; no clear D gene. Germline lookup yields CDR1 SGHDT and CDR2 YYEEEE. The CDR3 is 14 residues long. V lost 0 bases, J lost 5 bases, and 11 bases lay in between. The full variable domain, completed using reference TRBV5-6 and TRBJ1-2, is DAGVTQSPTHLIKTRGQQVTLRCSPKSGHDTVSWYQQALGQGPQFIFQYYEEEERQRGNFPDRFSGHQFPNYSSELNVNALLLGDSALYLCASSLEPQPYGYTFGSGTRLTVV.

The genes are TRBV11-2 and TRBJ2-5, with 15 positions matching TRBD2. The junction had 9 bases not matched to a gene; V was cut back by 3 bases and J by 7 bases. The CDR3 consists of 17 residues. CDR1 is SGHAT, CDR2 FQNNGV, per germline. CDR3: CASSFARTSGGAGTQYF. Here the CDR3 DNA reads TGTGCCAGCAGCTTCGCCAGGACTAGCGGGGGGGCGGGGACCCAGTACTTC.

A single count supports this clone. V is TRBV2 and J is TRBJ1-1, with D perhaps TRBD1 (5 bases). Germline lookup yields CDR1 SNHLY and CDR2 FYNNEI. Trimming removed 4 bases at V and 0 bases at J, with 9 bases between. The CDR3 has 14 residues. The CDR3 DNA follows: TGTGCCAGCAGTGGCAGGGCCTTGAACACTGAAGCTTTCTTT. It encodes CASSGRALNTEAFF.

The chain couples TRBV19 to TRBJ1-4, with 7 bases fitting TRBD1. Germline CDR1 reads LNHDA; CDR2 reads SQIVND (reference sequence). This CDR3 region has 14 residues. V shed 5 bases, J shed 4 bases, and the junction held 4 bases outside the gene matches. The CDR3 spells CASSEGGRNEKLFF. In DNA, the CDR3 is TGTGCCAGTAGTGAAGGGGGCCGTAATGAAAAACTGTTTTTT.

The chain's CDR3 is CASSYQPGQGAMNTEAFF. The CDR3 bases are TGTGCCAGCAGCTACCAACCGGGACAGGGGGCCATGAACACTGAAGCTTTCTTT. This sequence joins TRBV11-2 and TRBJ1-1, with 12 bases fitting TRBD1. This CDR3 region has 18 residues. The germline V gene encodes CDR1 SGHAT and CDR2 FQNNGV. V lost 4 bases to trimming and J lost 0 bases; unmatched junction nucleotides: 9.

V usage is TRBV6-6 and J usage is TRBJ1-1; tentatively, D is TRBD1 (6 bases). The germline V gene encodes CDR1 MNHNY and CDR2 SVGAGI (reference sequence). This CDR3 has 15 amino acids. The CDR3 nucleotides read TGTGCTATCTACCAGGACGGGCAGGGGCGCACTGAAGCTTTCTTT. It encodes CAIYQDGQGRTEAFF.

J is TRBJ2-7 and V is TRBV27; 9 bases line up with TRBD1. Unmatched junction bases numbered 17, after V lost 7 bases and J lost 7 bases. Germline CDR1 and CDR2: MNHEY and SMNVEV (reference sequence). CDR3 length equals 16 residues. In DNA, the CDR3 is TGTGCCAGCACCCACATCCGGGACAGGGATTTGTTGGAGCAGTACTTC. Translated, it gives CASTHIRDRDLLEQYF.